The entry below gives a single T cell receptor beta chain sequence along with its context. These data come from a study of T cell changes during pregnancy in multiple sclerosis. Germline-derived CDR1 and CDR2 are SEHNR and FQNEAQ (reference sequence). The CDR3 runs to 15 residues. Trimming pared 5 bases from V and 7 bases from J, leaving 20 bases between. Produced via immunoSEQ multiplex PCR; TCRdb's table is partial and in-frame only. The sample contains under 40,000 clones, around nine tenths of which appear only once. This clonotype was obtained from a female donor with multiple sclerosis, enrolled in a pregnancy study. The chain joins TRBV7-9 to TRBJ1-1, with TRBD1 as a possible D gene (5 bases). This material consisted of CD8+ T cells from peripheral blood mononuclear cells, taken before pregnancy. This CDR3 is CASSPTGSRGDEAFF. The CDR3 DNA follows: TGTGCCAGCAGCCCTACGGGGTCTCGGGGGGATGAAGCTTTCTTT.